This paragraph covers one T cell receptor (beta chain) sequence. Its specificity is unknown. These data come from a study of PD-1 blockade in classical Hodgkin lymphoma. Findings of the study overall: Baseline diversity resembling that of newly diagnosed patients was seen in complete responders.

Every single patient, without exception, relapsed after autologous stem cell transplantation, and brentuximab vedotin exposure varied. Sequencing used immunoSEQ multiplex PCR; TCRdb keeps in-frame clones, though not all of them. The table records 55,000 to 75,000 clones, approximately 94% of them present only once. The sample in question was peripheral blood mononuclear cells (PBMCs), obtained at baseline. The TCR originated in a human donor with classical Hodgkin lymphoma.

The DNA for the CDR3 is TGTGCCAGCAGCCAAGATAAGGGACAGGGAAACACCATATATTTT. Encoded protein: CASSQDKGQGNTIYF. The chain has TRBV4-2 and TRBJ1-3, with 7 bases aligning to TRBD1. The CDR3 runs to 15 residues. Germline CDR1 LGHNA, CDR2 YNFKEQ. The J segment lost 4 bases and the V segment lost 0 bases, leaving 3 bases of the junction unmatched.